Presented here are 29 T cell receptor beta chains from one specimen sequenced in a study of blood T cell repertoires in COVID-19 (dated by TCRdb to the early 2020s). The library came from the immunoSEQ multiplex PCR assay. In its TCRdb copy, this immuneACCESS table keeps in-frame sequences only and misses some clones. Where compared with another copy, unresolved V genes explain less than half of these, and the others have no known cause. The sample table holds fewer than 200,000 clones, of which 60% to 80% were seen once. In total, the top ten clones hold 26% of the sample. The sequencing input was peripheral blood. All receptors come from a woman in her seventies with acute or convalescent COVID-19.

This sequence joins TRBV5-1 and TRBJ1-1, with D maybe TRBD1 (6 bases). The germline gives CDR1 SGHRS, CDR2 YFSETQ. The CDR3 runs to 14 residues. Trimming cost V 4 bases and J 0 bases, with 10 bases left between them. The CDR3 sequence is CASSRGQMNTEAFF. In DNA, the CDR3 is TGCGCCAGCAGCCGAGGACAGATGAACACTGAAGCTTTCTTT.

The chain links TRBV5-6 to TRBJ2-7, with 8 bases that match TRBD1. Germline CDR1 is SGHDT and CDR2 is YYEEEE. The CDR3 runs 14 residues. The V gene end was trimmed by 2 bases and the J gene end by 4 bases; junction bases not matched to a gene: 5. The CDR3 DNA is TGTGCCAGCAGCTTAAGAACAGGGGGGTACGAGCAGTACTTC. Translating it yields CASSLRTGGYEQYF.

The chain links TRBV6-5 to TRBJ1-4, with D perhaps matching TRBD1 (6 bases). The V end lost 6 bases, the J end lost 3 bases, and 11 bases lay between the germline ends. Germline assignment: CDR1 MNHEY and CDR2 SVGAGI. The CDR3 loop spans 14 amino acids. The CDR3 is CASRSQGPNEKLFF. The CDR3 DNA reads as TGTGCCAGCAGGTCACAGGGACCTAATGAAAAACTGTTTTTT.

The chain combines TRBV3-1 (or the pseudogene TRBV3-2) with TRBJ2-7; maybe TRBD1 (6 bases). Germline V lookup: CDR1 LGHDT, CDR2 YNNKEL (reference sequence). The V end was cut by 2 bases, the J end by 2 bases, with 13 bases between. The CDR3 runs to 15 residues. In DNA, the CDR3 is TGTGCCAGCAGCCAAACGAACAGGGCCACCTACGAGCAGTACTTC. It is translated as CASSQTNRATYEQYF.

The count of this clone is one. The chain combines TRBV25-1 with TRBJ1-2; tentative D call: TRBD1 (5 bases). Trimming left V 8 bases short and J 7 bases short, with 20 bases between. This CDR3 comprises 14 residues. Germline CDR1 is MGHDK and CDR2 is SYGVNS. The CDR3, as DNA: TGTGCCAGCCGGGACGGAACCCTGGGAGGTGGCTACACCTTC. It specifies CASRDGTLGGGYTF.

The rearrangement links TRBV4-2 to TRBJ1-2; the match to TRBD1 covers 7 bases. V gave up 0 bases and J gave up 2 bases; unmatched junction bases: 3. From germline, CDR1 is LGHNA and CDR2 YNFKEQ. This CDR3 is built from 15 residues. The CDR3 spells CASSQEGTVNYGYTF. CDR3 bases: TGTGCCAGCAGCCAAGAGGGGACAGTGAACTATGGCTACACCTTC.

CDR3 coding DNA: TGTGCCAGCAGCCACTATATCGACAGGGGAGTTGGAAACACCATATATTTT. Amino acids: CASSHYIDRGVGNTIYF. This chain links TRBV3-1 (or the pseudogene TRBV3-2) with TRBJ1-3; 8 nucleotides match TRBD1. J lost 3 bases, V lost 3 bases, and 10 bases had no gene match. CDR3 length equals 17 residues. Per germline, CDR1 LGHDT and CDR2 YNNKEL (reference sequence).

The chain carries TRBV5-4 and TRBJ2-1; 7 bases match TRBD2. Per germline, CDR1 SGHNT and CDR2 YYREEE (reference sequence). The CDR3 contains 14 residues. V lost 1 base, J lost 15 bases, and 13 bases stayed unmatched. Here the CDR3 DNA reads TGTGCCAGCAGCTTGATGGTTGGCGGACTAGGACCGTTCTTC. The encoded protein is CASSLMVGGLGPFF.

The chain employs TRBV7-2 and TRBJ2-7; 12 bases fit TRBD2. The CDR3 loop spans 15 amino acids. Germline CDR1 SGHTA, CDR2 FQGNSA. Losses at the gene ends were 5 bases for V and 2 bases for J; bases not matched to a gene: 4. The CDR3 DNA is TGTGCCAGCAGCCAAGGACTAGCGGGGACCTACGAGCAGTACTTC. Translating it yields CASSQGLAGTYEQYF.

J is TRBJ2-2 and V is TRBV5-1; no firm D call. CDR1 is SGHRS and CDR2 is YFSETQ in the germline V gene. V was trimmed by 0 bases and J by 3 bases, leaving 6 bases between them. The CDR3 length is 14 residues. For the CDR3, the DNA is TGCGCCAGCAGCTTGGCGGTTGACACCGGGGAGCTGTTTTTT. Its protein product is CASSLAVDTGELFF. Drawing the rest from reference TRBV5-1 and TRBJ2-2, the complete variable domain is KAGVTQTPRYLIKTRGQQVTLSCSPISGHRSVSWYQQTPGQGLQFLFEYFSETQRNKGNFPGRFSGRQFSNSRSEMNVSTLELGDSALYLCASSLAVDTGELFFGEGSRLTVL.

This chain uses TRBV29-1 with TRBJ2-1; D call uncertain. Germline CDR1 is SQVTM and CDR2 is ANQGSEA. V lost 4 bases to trimming and J lost 4 bases, with 11 bases between them. The length of the CDR3 is 13 residues. CDR3: CSVADLRYNEQFF. The CDR3 DNA is TGCAGCGTTGCCGACTTACGTTACAATGAGCAGTTCTTC.

The V call is TRBV6-6, the J call TRBJ1-1, with D possibly being TRBD1 (6 bases). The CDR3 runs 12 residues. Trimming removed 6 bases from V and 11 bases from J, with 16 bases in between. CDR1 and CDR2 (germline): MNHNY, SVGAGI (reference sequence). The CDR3 DNA sequence: TGTGCCAGCAGCTTGACAGGTCATCCGGCTTTCTTT. It encodes CASSLTGHPAFF.

The chain carries TRBV15 and TRBJ1-5; D is perhaps TRBD1 (5 bases). The CDR3 extends over 14 amino acids. Germline lookup yields CDR1 LNHNV and CDR2 YYDKDF (reference sequence). Trimming pared 1 base from V and 5 bases from J, leaving 9 bases between. The CDR3 sequence: CATSRGGVYQPQHF. Written as DNA, the CDR3 is TGTGCCACCAGCAGAGGGGGGGTGTATCAGCCCCAGCATTTT.

J is TRBJ2-7 and V is TRBV29-1; 7 bases are a match to TRBD1. The junction had 15 bases not matched to a gene; V was cut back by 7 bases and J by 6 bases. Per germline, CDR1 SQVTM and CDR2 ANQGSEA. The CDR3 spans 14 residues. The CDR3 DNA follows: TGCAGCGCTCAATCCGGGACAGTGGCCTCCGAGCAGTACTTC. This gives the protein CSAQSGTVASEQYF.

This chain joins TRBV3-1 (or the pseudogene TRBV3-2) and TRBJ2-7, with D perhaps matching TRBD1 (5 bases). The CDR3 covers 16 residues. Germline loops: CDR1 LGHDT, CDR2 YNNKEL (reference sequence). With 4 bases removed from V and 3 bases from J, the gap between germline ends came to 19 bases. CDR3 residues: CASSRQGVLTFYEQYF. The CDR3 region has the DNA TGTGCCAGCAGCCGGCAAGGGGTTTTAACTTTCTACGAGCAGTACTTC.

V gene TRBV11-3 combines with J gene TRBJ2-5; 7 bases are a match to TRBD1. Germline CDR1 is SGHNT and CDR2 is YENEEA. Losses at the gene ends were 5 bases for V and 6 bases for J; bases not matched to a gene: 9. This CDR3 spans 14 amino acids. The CDR3 DNA reads TGTGCCAGCAGCGTTACAGGGGTAACGAAGACCCAGTACTTC. It is translated as CASSVTGVTKTQYF.

The genes are TRBV19 and TRBJ1-5, with 7 bases identical to TRBD1. The CDR3 contains 16 residues. The V gene's germline CDR1 is LNHDA and CDR2 SQIVND (reference sequence). Losses at the gene ends were 4 bases for V and 1 base for J; bases not matched to a gene: 7. CDR3 protein: CASSNQGVLSNQPQHF. CDR3 coding DNA: TGTGCCAGTAGTAACCAGGGGGTATTGAGCAATCAGCCCCAGCATTTT.

This clone was seen only a few times. This rearrangement joins TRBV30 to TRBJ1-1, with TRBD1 matching over 7 bases. This CDR3 is 13 amino acids long. The germline gives CDR1 GTSNPN, CDR2 SVGIG (reference sequence). The V segment lost 5 bases and the J segment 0 bases; nucleotides outside the gene matches: 3. CDR3 nucleotides: TGTGCCTGGTCGACAGGGATGAACACTGAAGCTTTCTTT. The encoded protein is CAWSTGMNTEAFF.

This clone appeared a single time. This chain connects TRBV18 to TRBJ1-5, with TRBD1 matching 8 bases. There are 15 residues in the CDR3. The germline gives CDR1 KGHSH, CDR2 LQKENI. J gave up 0 bases and V 3 bases, and 1 base lay outside the gene matches. CDR3 in amino acids: CASSPGTGSNQPQHF. The DNA for the CDR3 is TGTGCCAGCTCACCTGGGACAGGTAGCAATCAGCCCCAGCATTTT.

This chain uses TRBV7-3 with TRBJ2-1, with 13 positions matching TRBD2. V lost 3 bases and J lost 8; bases outside the gene matches: 4. The CDR3 is 15 amino acids. Germline V gene sequence: CDR1 SGHTA, CDR2 FQGTGA. The CDR3 sequence: CASSLDGLAGDEQFF. Here the CDR3 DNA reads TGTGCCAGCAGCTTGGACGGACTAGCGGGAGATGAGCAGTTCTTC.

The genes are TRBV4-2 and TRBJ1-3, with D possibly matching TRBD1 (5 bases). Germline V gives CDR1 LGHNA, CDR2 YNFKEQ. The CDR3 is 14 residues long. V lost 3 bases to trimming and J lost 2 bases, with 8 bases between them. The DNA for the CDR3 is TGTGCCAGCAGCCAGGTGGACACTGGAAACACCATATATTTT. Translation gives CASSQVDTGNTIYF.

The genes are TRBV20-1 and TRBJ2-5, with 10 bases matching TRBD2. Germline loops: CDR1 DFQATT, CDR2 SNEGSKA (reference sequence). Trimming at V came to 3 bases and at J to 7 bases, leaving 14 bases not matched to a gene. The CDR3 length is 16 residues. CDR3 residues: CSASSRAGGLQGTQYF. In DNA, the CDR3 is TGCAGTGCTAGTAGCCGAGCGGGAGGGCTCCAGGGGACCCAGTACTTC.

V gene TRBV2 combines with J gene TRBJ1-2; perhaps TRBD1 as D (5 bases). Germline values: CDR1 SNHLY, CDR2 FYNNEI. The germline V and J ends were trimmed by 8 bases and 2 bases, with 9 bases remaining between them. This CDR3 is 12 amino acids long. CDR3: CASRGDNYGYTF. As DNA, the CDR3 is TGTGCCAGCCGGGGGGACAACTATGGCTACACCTTC.

This clone came up a few times. The chain is built from TRBV2 and TRBJ2-6; maybe TRBD1 (6 bases). V lost 5 bases, J lost 2 bases, and 10 bases lay in between. CDR1 and CDR2 (germline): SNHLY, FYNNEI. This CDR3 spans 15 amino acids. The CDR3 DNA reads TGTGCCAGCAGTACCCGGACAGCTGGGGCCAACGTCCTGACTTTC. Its translation is CASSTRTAGANVLTF.

The chain joins TRBV9 to TRBJ2-2; 11 bases fit TRBD1. CDR3 length equals 16 residues. V lost 4 bases and J lost 5; bases outside the gene matches: 7. Germline V gene sequence: CDR1 SGDLS, CDR2 YYNGEE. CDR3 sequence reads: CASSFRTGGGTGELFF. DNA of the CDR3: TGTGCCAGCAGCTTTAGGACAGGGGGCGGAACCGGGGAGCTGTTTTTT.

This clone was found a few times. The chain couples TRBV6-5 to TRBJ2-1; TRBD1 matches 9 bases. Germline-derived CDR1 and CDR2 are MNHEY and SVGAGI. The CDR3 sequence is 14 residues long. After removal of 8 bases from V and 5 bases from J, the junction contained 7 bases not matched to a gene. The CDR3 region is CASVRDRVDNEQFF. In nucleotides, the CDR3 is TGTGCCAGCGTCCGGGACAGGGTGGACAATGAGCAGTTCTTC.

The gene calls are TRBV29-1 and TRBJ2-7, with D hard to call. CDR3 size: 15 residues. Trimming took 4 bases from V and 0 from J, leaving 16 bases between them. From germline, CDR1 is SQVTM and CDR2 ANQGSEA. This chain's CDR3 is CSVVVPGTPSYEQYF. DNA for the CDR3: TGCAGCGTTGTTGTCCCTGGCACCCCCTCCTACGAGCAGTACTTC.

The chain carries TRBV5-1 and TRBJ2-7; D is perhaps TRBD1 (7 bases). The CDR3 contains 14 residues. Germline CDR1 and CDR2: SGHRS and YFSETQ. Trimming stripped 4 bases from V and 4 bases from J, with 15 bases between. In DNA form, the CDR3 reads TGCGCCAGCAGCCCCCTGGCAGGGGGGTACGAGCAGTACTTC. This codes for CASSPLAGGYEQYF.

The chain has TRBV29-1 and TRBJ1-1; D is possibly TRBD1 (5 bases). Germline values: CDR1 SQVTM, CDR2 ANQGSEA. CDR3 size: 14 residues. The ends were cut back, 2 bases at V and 6 bases at J, with 16 bases in the middle. CDR3: CSVESSGGRAEAFF. The CDR3 DNA reads TGCAGCGTTGAAAGTTCGGGGGGTCGGGCTGAAGCTTTCTTT.